This paragraph covers one T cell receptor beta chain sequence. The data were taken from a study of blood T cell repertoires in COVID-19. About the study: Two consecutive negative NP/OP PCR tests, clearance, or resolved symptoms defined Cohort 3 recovery.

TCRdb keeps only in-frame clones here, not all; method: immunoSEQ multiplex PCR. In the table there are approximately 210,000 clones, about nine tenths of which are singletons. Trimming cost V 5 bases and J 7 bases, with 9 bases left between them. Per the germline V gene, CDR1 is SEHNR and CDR2 is FQNEAQ (reference sequence). The CDR3 sequence is 12 residues long. The study drew participants aged about 18 to 89 years from 24 US areas. The chain joins TRBV7-9 to TRBJ2-4; no firm D call. This sequence was found in a young man in a cohort exposed to, infected with or recovered from COVID-19 (not recorded which). The sample consisted of PBMCs or T cells enriched from blood (not recorded which). CDR3 region: CASSPNGNIQYF. The CDR3, as DNA: TGTGCCAGCAGCCCAAACGGGAACATTCAGTACTTC.